Reported below is one T cell receptor beta chain. The antigen remains unidentified. This specimen belongs to a study of response to subunit inactivated influenza vaccine. Study-wide findings and caveats: That few new T cells are recruited by each seasonal influenza vaccination was the authors' suggestion.

V lost 1 base and J 1 base, leaving 7 bases between the germline ends. This CDR3 comprises 14 residues. TCRdb re-called the RT-PCR reads through MiXCR, storing one row per CDR3 protein. The sample shows some 300,000 distinct CDR3 sequences, 20% to 25% of them seen only once. This TCR came from a man aged 50 to 69 who received an inactivated influenza vaccine. The sample in question was PBMCs from blood, obtained less than 22 months after vaccination. The chain is built from TRBV12-3 or TRBV12-4 and TRBJ1-2, with D unclear. Here the CDR3 reads CASSLGSGNYGYTF. Here the CDR3 DNA reads TGTGCCAGCAGTTTAGGGTCGGGTAACTATGGCTACACCTTC.